This T cell receptor beta chain was captured by sequencing in a study of control samples from healthy donors and cancer patients. Trimming cost V 1 base and J 6 bases, with 17 bases left between them. The germline V gene encodes CDR1 SGHTA and CDR2 FQGTGA. The CDR3 sequence is 16 residues long. Assay used: immunoSEQ multiplex PCR; TCRdb lists only in-frame clones, some missing. This repertoire shows 130,000 or so clones, around 90% found once; its top ten account for about 2.5%. V gene TRBV7-3 combines with J gene TRBJ2-3; D may be TRBD2 (5 bases). This TCR derives from a man in his forties in good health. The sequenced material came from blood. The CDR3 nucleotides read TGTGCCAGCAGCTTAAGAGGTAGCGAGAGAATGGATACGCAGTATTTT. Residues: CASSLRGSERMDTQYF. Complete variable domain (other parts from reference TRBV7-3 and TRBJ2-3): GAGVSQTPSNKVTEKGKYVELRCDPISGHTALYWYRQSLGQGPEFLIYFQGTGAADDSGLPNDRFFAVRPEGSVSTLKIQRTERGDSAVYLCASSLRGSERMDTQYFGPGTRLTVL.